The 23 T cell receptor beta chains below were found in one sample sequenced in a study of response to subunit inactivated influenza vaccine. From the RT-PCR reads, TCRdb called clonotypes with MiXCR, one entry per CDR3 protein. The sample records 400,000 to 550,000 distinct CDR3 sequences, 25% being singletons. Specimen: CD4+ T cells sorted from PBMCs, collected roughly 5 days after vaccination. The receptor source for this set is a man in his forties or fifties who received an inactivated influenza vaccine.

The rearrangement joins TRBV20-1 to TRBJ2-3, with D possibly being TRBD2 (5 bases). Germline values: CDR1 DFQATT, CDR2 SNEGSKA (reference sequence). This CDR3 contains 14 residues. V lost 1 base and J lost 2, with 10 bases in between. This chain's CDR3 is CSARVERNTDTQYF. In DNA form, the CDR3 reads TGCAGTGCTAGAGTCGAGCGGAACACAGATACGCAGTATTTT.

This chain joins TRBV12-3 or TRBV12-4 and TRBJ1-6; D might be TRBD1 (6 bases). CDR3 size: 14 residues. V lost 6 bases to trimming and J lost 8 bases, with 14 bases between them. CDR3 DNA: TGTGCCAGCAGAACAACAGGGAGGCATTCACCCCTCCACTTT. Its protein is CASRTTGRHSPLHF.

This sequence joins TRBV6-1 and TRBJ2-7, with 9 positions matching TRBD1. This CDR3 region has 14 residues. Germline values: CDR1 MNHNS, CDR2 SASEGT. V was clipped by 6 bases and J by 3 bases; unmatched bases: 6. The CDR3 reads CASSNPGQGYEQYF. CDR3 DNA sequence: TGTGCCAGCAGCAATCCGGGACAGGGCTACGAGCAGTACTTC.

This clonotype has a handful of counts. V gene TRBV4-2 combines with J gene TRBJ2-3; 7 bases match TRBD2. V was pared by 6 bases and J by 0 bases, with 6 bases of the junction left unmatched. This CDR3 spans 15 amino acids. Germline-derived CDR1 and CDR2 are LGHNA and YNFKEQ. The CDR3 reads CASRLGTMSTDTQYF. The CDR3 nucleotides read TGTGCCAGCAGGCTCGGGACTATGAGCACAGATACGCAGTATTTT.

The CDR3 DNA sequence: TGCAGTGCTAGAGATCGGGTGGCTAGCAATCAGCCCCAGCATTTT. Protein sequence: CSARDRVASNQPQHF. J is TRBJ1-5 and V is TRBV20-1; D gene ambiguous. This CDR3 contains 15 residues. The germline gives CDR1 DFQATT, CDR2 SNEGSKA (reference sequence). The germline V and J ends were trimmed by 0 bases and 0 bases, with 9 bases remaining between them.

This clonotype was counted only a few times. This chain uses TRBV7-8 with TRBJ2-5; maybe TRBD1 (6 bases). Germline values: CDR1 SGHVS, CDR2 FQNEAQ. This CDR3 contains 16 residues. V lost 5 bases and J 0 bases, leaving 16 bases between the germline ends. The CDR3, as DNA: TGTGCCAGCAGCCCCTTTCCGCAGGGGTACCAAGAGACCCAGTACTTC. Its translation: CASSPFPQGYQETQYF.

This clonotype was detected a few times. The chain employs TRBV6-4 and TRBJ2-1; 14 bases are a match to TRBD2. The V gene's germline CDR1 is MRHNA and CDR2 SNTAGT. Trimming removed 8 bases from V and 10 bases from J; junction bases left unmatched: 10. There are 15 residues in the CDR3. The CDR3 sequence is CASEPGTSGSGEQFF. The DNA of the CDR3 is TGTGCCAGCGAACCCGGGACTAGCGGGAGTGGAGAGCAGTTCTTC.

This clonotype was picked up a small number of times. This sequence joins TRBV10-2 and TRBJ2-1, with 8 bases that match TRBD2. After removal of 3 bases from V and 7 bases from J, the junction contained 8 bases not matched to a gene. The CDR3 sequence is 15 residues long. The germline gives CDR1 WSHSY, CDR2 SAAADI. The CDR3 spells CASSDPAGERNEQFF. The CDR3 DNA sequence: TGCGCCAGCAGTGATCCAGCGGGAGAGCGAAATGAGCAGTTCTTC.

The V and J genes are TRBV14 and TRBJ2-5; TRBD1 matches 7 bases. Germline CDR1 SGHDN, CDR2 FVKESK. J was trimmed by 6 bases and V by 2 bases; bases with no gene match: 3. This CDR3 comprises 13 residues. The CDR3 sequence is CASSQSTGKTQYF. For the CDR3, the DNA is TGTGCCAGCAGCCAATCGACAGGGAAGACCCAGTACTTC. Combining the CDR3 with reference TRBV14 and TRBJ2-5 gives the whole variable domain EAGVTQFPSHSVIEKGQTVTLRCDPISGHDNLYWYRRVMGKEIKFLLHFVKESKQDESGMPNNRFLAERTGGTYSTLKVQPAELEDSGVYFCASSQSTGKTQYFGPGTRLLVL.

The chain carries TRBV27 and TRBJ2-1, with 8 bases that match TRBD2. The CDR3 runs 14 residues. Germline assignment: CDR1 MNHEY and CDR2 SMNVEV (reference sequence). Trimming removed 4 bases from V and 10 bases from J; junction bases left unmatched: 9. In DNA, the CDR3 is TGTGCCAGCAGTTGGGACGGGGGGGCCGGCGAGCAGTTCTTC. Protein: CASSWDGGAGEQFF.

The CDR3 reads CASRIDRVSYNEQFF. In DNA form, the CDR3 reads TGTGCCAGCAGGATTGACAGGGTCAGCTACAATGAGCAGTTCTTC. The chain joins TRBV6-2 or TRBV6-3 to TRBJ2-1; 7 nucleotides align to TRBD1. The CDR3 spans 15 residues. The V and J ends lost 6 bases and 3 bases, in that order; junction bases with no gene match: 8. Per the germline V gene, CDR1 is MNHEY and CDR2 is SVGEGT.

This clonotype was found a few times. V is TRBV7-2 and J is TRBJ2-1, with D perhaps TRBD2 (5 bases). This CDR3 is built from 12 residues. The V and J ends lost 5 bases and 10 bases respectively, with 12 bases between them. Germline V gene lookup returns CDR1 SGHTA and CDR2 FQGNSA. This chain's CDR3 is CASSPGISEQFF. CDR3 in DNA: TGTGCCAGCAGCCCCGGGATTTCCGAGCAGTTCTTC.

Only a few counts were recorded for this clonotype. The chain joins TRBV6-5 to TRBJ2-1, with 7 nucleotides matching TRBD1. Trimming cost V 2 bases and J 7 bases; bases outside gene matches: 5. This CDR3 has 14 residues. Germline V gives CDR1 MNHEY, CDR2 SVGAGI. Here the CDR3 DNA reads TGTGCCAGCAGTTACAGGGGGCGAACGAATGAGCAGTTCTTC. Protein: CASSYRGRTNEQFF.

The V and J genes are TRBV11-2 and TRBJ2-2; TRBD2 aligns across 9 bases. In germline, CDR1 is SGHAT, CDR2 FQNNGV. The CDR3 totals 21 residues. V gave up 1 base and J gave up 0 bases; unmatched junction bases: 15. The CDR3 protein is CASSLVRTSAVQTANTGELFF. CDR3 sequence (DNA): TGTGCCAGCAGCTTAGTTAGGACTAGCGCCGTTCAGACCGCGAACACCGGGGAGCTGTTTTTT. The variable domain in full, completed from reference TRBV11-2 and TRBJ2-2, reads EAGVAQSPRYKIIEKRQSVAFWCNPISGHATLYWYQQILGQGPKLLIQFQNNGVVDDSQLPKDRFSAERLKGVDSTLKIQPAKLEDSAVYLCASSLVRTSAVQTANTGELFFGEGSRLTVL.

J is TRBJ1-1 and V is TRBV11-2, with TRBD1 matching 10 bases. This CDR3 spans 15 amino acids. V shed 5 bases, J shed 6 bases, and the junction held 9 bases outside the gene matches. CDR1 is SGHAT, CDR2 FQNNGV, per germline. The DNA for the CDR3 is TGTGCCAGCAGCCCAGACAGGGGGCGGTTGGCTGAAGCTTTCTTT. Amino acids: CASSPDRGRLAEAFF. The whole variable domain, filled in from reference TRBV11-2 and TRBJ1-1, reads EAGVAQSPRYKIIEKRQSVAFWCNPISGHATLYWYQQILGQGPKLLIQFQNNGVVDDSQLPKDRFSAERLKGVDSTLKIQPAKLEDSAVYLCASSPDRGRLAEAFFGQGTRLTVV.

The chain carries TRBV10-3 and TRBJ2-3; D is perhaps TRBD1 or TRBD2 (7 bases each). CDR3 length equals 14 residues. V shed 4 bases and J shed 3 bases, with 11 bases lying between them. Germline-derived CDR1 and CDR2 are ENHRY and SYGVKD. This CDR3 reads CAISGQGGTDTQYF. DNA for the CDR3: TGTGCCATCAGTGGACAGGGAGGGACAGATACGCAGTATTTT.

This clonotype came up many times. One end of the junction varies from germline; a read error may be responsible. V usage is TRBV11-2 and J usage is TRBJ1-5, with 7 bases that match TRBD1. Germline CDR1 SGHAT, CDR2 FQNNGV. The length of the CDR3 is 13 residues. The DNA for the CDR3 is TGTGCCAGCAGTTTAGACAGGGATCAGCCCCAGCATTTT. Its translation: CASSLDRDQPQHF.

There are a few counts of this clonotype. V and J are TRBV4-3 and TRBJ2-1, with 9 nucleotides matching TRBD2. Germline V gene lookup returns CDR1 LGHNA and CDR2 YSLEER. The CDR3 loop spans 17 amino acids. Unmatched junction bases numbered 4, after V lost 0 bases and J lost 1 base. In nucleotides, the CDR3 is TGCGCCAGCAGCCAAGATCTTAGCGGGAGTTCCTACAATGAGCAGTTCTTC. It is translated as CASSQDLSGSSYNEQFF.

V usage is TRBV9 and J usage is TRBJ1-6; D gene uncertain. Germline CDR1 and CDR2: SGDLS and YYNGEE. Trimming took off 0 bases at V and 6 bases at J, with 7 bases between the two ends. CDR3 length: 14 amino acids. CDR3 nucleotide sequence: TGTGCCAGCAGCGTAGGCTGGCGTAATTCACCCCTCCACTTT. This gives the protein CASSVGWRNSPLHF.

For this clonotype: At one of its ends the junction is not consistent with the germline gene, which may arise from a read error. The chain couples TRBV20-1 to TRBJ2-7; D is possibly TRBD2 (6 bases). Germline CDR1 is DFQATT and CDR2 is SNEGSKA (reference sequence). The CDR3 spans 15 residues. The CDR3 coding sequence is TGCAGTGCTAGACCAGGGACTGGGGGATCCTACGATCAGTACTTC. Translating it yields CSARPGTGGSYDQYF.

This clonotype was detected only a few times. This rearrangement joins TRBV5-1 to TRBJ1-6, with D hard to call. CDR1 and CDR2 (germline): SGHRS, YFSETQ. This CDR3 is 15 amino acids long. V shed 2 bases and J shed 4 bases, with 10 bases lying between them. The CDR3 loop is CASSFGTDYNSPLHF. The CDR3 DNA reads as TGCGCCAGCAGCTTCGGAACAGATTATAATTCACCCCTCCACTTT.

The chain uses TRBV11-3 and TRBJ2-1; 8 bases line up with TRBD1. The J segment lost 4 bases and the V segment lost 1 base, leaving 3 bases of the junction unmatched. The CDR3 sequence is 15 residues long. In germline, CDR1 is SGHNT, CDR2 YENEEA. The CDR3: CASSLGRGQYNEQFF. DNA for the CDR3: TGTGCCAGCAGCTTAGGCAGGGGGCAGTACAATGAGCAGTTCTTC.

Many counts were recorded for this clonotype. The rearrangement links TRBV20-1 to TRBJ2-2; D is perhaps TRBD2 (5 bases). Germline-derived CDR1 and CDR2 are DFQATT and SNEGSKA (reference sequence). The CDR3 sequence is 15 residues long. Trimming left V 1 base short and J 1 base short, with 10 bases between. CDR3 DNA: TGCAGTGCTAGAGCGGGGTCAGAGAACACCGGGGAGCTGTTTTTT. It yields the protein CSARAGSENTGELFF.